The 25 T cell receptor beta chains presented below share a single source sample, sequenced in a study of cytomegalovirus exposure and HLA in healthy donors. The PCR used 60 Vbeta and 13 Jbeta primers. Assay: immunoSEQ multiplex PCR; the TCRdb copy retains only in-frame clones and omits some. There are under 200,000 clones in the sample; just under 80% occur only once, and about 1.3% lies in the top ten. Sample: PBMCs. These receptors were collected from a man aged 25-45 years in good health and CMV-seronegative.

This chain links TRBV6-5 with TRBJ1-2; 9 positions agree with TRBD1. Germline assignment: CDR1 MNHEY and CDR2 SVGAGI. The CDR3 covers 15 residues. J lost 3 bases, V lost 6 bases, and 8 bases had no gene match. The CDR3: CASSVQGAMDYGYTF. CDR3 coding DNA: TGTGCCAGCAGCGTACAGGGGGCGATGGACTATGGCTACACCTTC.

The chain couples TRBV19 to TRBJ1-5; 9 positions agree with TRBD1. The germline V gene has CDR1 LNHDA and CDR2 SQIVND (reference sequence). The V segment lost 5 bases and the J segment 9 bases; nucleotides outside the gene matches: 11. This CDR3 comprises 15 residues. CDR3 amino acids: CASSVTGGEVLPQHF. The CDR3, as DNA: TGTGCCAGTAGTGTAACAGGGGGCGAAGTTCTGCCCCAGCATTTT.

The V call is TRBV5-1, the J call TRBJ2-3; TRBD2 is a possible D gene (6 bases). Germline lookup yields CDR1 SGHRS and CDR2 YFSETQ. V shed 1 base and J shed 3 bases, with 12 bases lying between them. There are 15 residues in the CDR3. CDR3 DNA: TGCGCCAGCAGCTTGAAGGAGGGTCGGACAGATACGCAGTATTTT. Amino acid sequence: CASSLKEGRTDTQYF.

The V call is TRBV11-2, the J call TRBJ2-3; D remains unclear. CDR3 size: 15 residues. Germline values: CDR1 SGHAT, CDR2 FQNNGV. V gave up 5 bases and J gave up 0 bases, with 12 bases separating them. CDR3 sequence (DNA): TGTGCCAGCAGCCAGACTCGTACTAGCACAGATACGCAGTATTTT. It specifies CASSQTRTSTDTQYF.

The chain combines TRBV6-4 with TRBJ2-1; 8 positions agree with TRBD2. CDR3 length: 19 amino acids. V gave up 4 bases and J gave up 6 bases; unmatched junction bases: 20. Germline CDR1 MRHNA, CDR2 SNTAGT. The DNA of the CDR3 is TGTGCCAGCAGTGGTTCTCAATGGGGTGGGACTAGTTCCCGCAATGAGCAGTTCTTC. Its protein product is CASSGSQWGGTSSRNEQFF.

This chain connects TRBV9 to TRBJ2-1; 8 nucleotides align to TRBD1. Trimming removed 0 bases from V and 5 bases from J; junction bases left unmatched: 10. There are 17 residues in the CDR3. Germline lookup yields CDR1 SGDLS and CDR2 YYNGEE. CDR3 nucleotide sequence: TGTGCCAGCAGCGTAGATAGGATGACAGGGGCGGACAATGAGCAGTTCTTC. This codes for CASSVDRMTGADNEQFF.

This clone was detected only once. The genes are TRBV6-5 and TRBJ1-1, with D perhaps TRBD1 (5 bases). CDR1 and CDR2 (germline): MNHEY, SVGAGI. CDR3 length: 15 amino acids. V lost 2 bases and J 5 bases, leaving 15 bases between the germline ends. The CDR3 loop reads CASSYKGSGGTEAFF. The CDR3 DNA reads as TGTGCCAGCAGTTACAAGGGCAGCGGGGGGACTGAAGCTTTCTTT.

The chain uses TRBV10-1 and TRBJ2-7, with TRBD1 identical over 9 bases. The CDR3 is 14 residues long. The ends lost 2 bases at V and 2 bases at J; junction bases unmatched: 1. CDR1 and CDR2 (germline): WNHNN, SYGVQD (reference sequence). The CDR3 here is CASSEGTGTYEQYF. In nucleotides, the CDR3 is TGCGCCAGCAGTGAGGGGACAGGGACCTACGAGCAGTACTTC.

V is TRBV6-1 and J is TRBJ2-1; 9 bases are shared with TRBD2. The CDR3 length is 13 residues. The germline gives CDR1 MNHNS, CDR2 SASEGT. V was pared by 9 bases and J by 6 bases, with 6 bases of the junction left unmatched. This CDR3 reads CASTGTSSNEQFF. As DNA, the CDR3 is TGTGCCAGTACCGGGACTAGCAGCAATGAGCAGTTCTTC.

This clone appeared a few times. The V gene is TRBV6-1, the J gene TRBJ2-7; 9 bases are a match to TRBD1. The CDR3 spans 12 residues. Germline loops: CDR1 MNHNS, CDR2 SASEGT. Germline trimming cut 9 bases from V and 6 bases from J; bases unmatched to any gene: 6. CDR3 region: CASVTGGSEQYF. CDR3 bases: TGTGCCAGTGTTACAGGGGGCTCCGAGCAGTACTTC.

This chain connects TRBV5-5 to TRBJ1-6; D remains ambiguous. The germline V gene encodes CDR1 SGHKS and CDR2 YYEKEE (reference sequence). V lost 3 bases, J lost 0 bases, and 13 bases lay in between. The CDR3 has 17 amino acids. The CDR3 DNA reads as TGTGCCAGCAGCTCCTCATTGGCGGGCTCCTATAATTCACCCCTCCACTTT. It encodes CASSSSLAGSYNSPLHF.

This clone was counted a single time. The rearrangement uses TRBV7-8 and TRBJ1-5; TRBD1 is a possible D gene (5 bases). Germline V lookup: CDR1 SGHVS, CDR2 FQNEAQ. The CDR3 is made up of 14 amino acids. Between the trimmed V and J ends, which lost 2 bases and 4 bases, there was a span of 9 bases. In nucleotides, the CDR3 is TGTGCCAGCAGCTTATGGGGCACTAATCAGCCCCAGCATTTT. Translation: CASSLWGTNQPQHF.

The rearrangement uses TRBV6-4 and TRBJ2-7, with D maybe TRBD2 (6 bases). V lost 4 bases and J 0 bases, leaving 13 bases between the germline ends. The CDR3 runs to 15 residues. CDR1 and CDR2 from the germline V gene are MRHNA and SNTAGT. DNA for the CDR3: TGTGCCAGCAGTGCGGGGGTATTATACTCCTACGAGCAGTACTTC. This gives the protein CASSAGVLYSYEQYF.

This clone was detected only once. V usage is TRBV25-1 and J usage is TRBJ2-3, with D tentatively TRBD2 (6 bases). V lost 8 bases and J 1 base, leaving 13 bases between the germline ends. Germline V gives CDR1 MGHDK, CDR2 SYGVNS. The CDR3 runs 14 residues. The CDR3 nucleotides read TGTGCCAGCCCCAGACTAGAGCGCACAGATACGCAGTATTTT. Its translation: CASPRLERTDTQYF.

The rearrangement joins TRBV4-2 to TRBJ2-3; TRBD2 matches 9 bases. This CDR3 has 17 residues. Germline CDR1 reads LGHNA; CDR2 reads YNFKEQ. V trimming: 1 base; J trimming: 0 bases; junction bases outside the gene matches: 5. The CDR3: CASSQGGRAVSTDTQYF. CDR3 DNA: TGTGCCAGCAGCCAAGGCGGGAGGGCCGTAAGCACAGATACGCAGTATTTT.

The chain employs TRBV5-8 and TRBJ1-5, with TRBD1 matching 8 bases. Trimming removed 0 bases from V and 2 bases from J; junction bases left unmatched: 4. Germline values: CDR1 SGHTS, CDR2 YDEGEE. This CDR3 comprises 16 residues. The CDR3 bases are TGTGCCAGCAGCTTGGTACGGGGACAGGGCAATCAGCCCCAGCATTTT. Translation gives CASSLVRGQGNQPQHF.

The chain links TRBV5-8 to TRBJ2-5, with 9 bases lining up with TRBD2. This CDR3 is 14 amino acids long. From germline, CDR1 is SGHTS and CDR2 YDEGEE. V shed 10 bases and J 5 bases; nucleotides not matched to a gene: 12. CDR3 DNA sequence: TGTGCCCGAGCCAATAGCGGGAGCTACGAGACCCAGTACTTC. This translates into CARANSGSYETQYF.

The rearrangement uses TRBV10-1 and TRBJ2-2; 12 nucleotides align to TRBD2. V lost 0 bases and J lost 5; bases outside the gene matches: 1. From germline, CDR1 is WNHNN and CDR2 SYGVQD (reference sequence). The length of the CDR3 is 16 residues. The CDR3 nucleotides are TGCGCCAGCAGTGAGTCAACTAGCGGGGGGACCGGGGAGCTGTTTTTT. Its translation is CASSESTSGGTGELFF.

This clone was found once. V is TRBV19 and J is TRBJ1-2; the match to TRBD1 covers 8 bases. Germline-derived CDR1 and CDR2 are LNHDA and SQIVND (reference sequence). Trimming removed 3 bases from V and 8 bases from J; junction bases left unmatched: 11. The CDR3 totals 15 residues. CDR3 nucleotide sequence: TGTGCCAGTAGTATGGGAGACAGGGGTCGAGTGGGCTACACCTTC. It translates to CASSMGDRGRVGYTF.

This chain joins TRBV18 and TRBJ2-2; tentative D call: TRBD2 (5 bases). V dropped 5 bases and J dropped 1 base, with 8 bases sitting between them. Looked up from germline, CDR1 is KGHSH and CDR2 is LQKENI. The CDR3 contains 14 residues. CDR3: CASSAAVNTGELFF. The CDR3, as DNA: TGTGCCAGCTCAGCAGCGGTGAACACCGGGGAGCTGTTTTTT.

This clone was seen a few times. The chain carries TRBV6-7 and TRBJ2-5; TRBD1 aligns across 9 bases. The end of the DNA is better explained by TRBJ2-7, so the J call may be wrong. TRBV6-7 is an open reading frame whose function is uncertain. This CDR3 contains 14 residues. DNA of the CDR3: TGTGCCAGCAGCCTACAGGGGGCAAGTCCCGAGCAGTACTTC. Translation: CASSLQGASPEQYF.

The chain combines TRBV15 with TRBJ1-5; D gene uncertain. CDR1 and CDR2 (germline): LNHNV, YYDKDF (reference sequence). The CDR3 is made up of 13 amino acids. V was clipped by 3 bases and J by 4 bases, with 7 bases between them. Here the CDR3 DNA reads TGTGCCACCAGCAGGGCCGAAAATCAGCCCCAGCATTTT. Its protein is CATSRAENQPQHF. Combining the CDR3 with reference TRBV15 and TRBJ1-5 gives the whole variable domain DAMVIQNPRYQVTQFGKPVTLSCSQTLNHNVMYWYQQKSSQAPKLLFHYYDKDFNNEADTPDNFQSRRPNTSFCFLDIRSPGLGDTAMYLCATSRAENQPQHFGDGTRLSIL.

The chain has TRBV7-2 and TRBJ1-2; the D is unclear. V was shortened by 3 bases and J by 2 bases, with 16 bases between the two germline ends. Per germline, CDR1 SGHTA and CDR2 FQGNSA. The CDR3 runs 16 residues. CDR3 nucleotide sequence: TGTGCCAGCAGCTTCGGGATAGTCAGGCGAAACTATGGCTACACCTTC. Protein: CASSFGIVRRNYGYTF. The whole variable domain, remainder taken from reference TRBV7-2 and TRBJ1-2, is GAGVSQSPSNKVTEKGKDVELRCDPISGHTALYWYRQSLGQGLEFLIYFQGNSAPDKSGLPSDRFSAERTGGSVSTLTIQRTQQEDSAVYLCASSFGIVRRNYGYTFGSGTRLTVV.

Here the CDR3 reads CAWSEGQGAYEQFF. The DNA of the CDR3 is TGTGCCTGGAGTGAGGGACAGGGGGCTTATGAGCAGTTCTTC. The V and J genes are TRBV30 and TRBJ2-1; 12 nucleotides align to TRBD1. Germline lookup yields CDR1 GTSNPN and CDR2 SVGIG (reference sequence). The CDR3 is 14 amino acids. The ends lost 1 base at V and 8 bases at J; junction bases unmatched: 3.

This clone was seen only a few times. The V and J genes are TRBV7-3 and TRBJ2-2; tentative D call: TRBD2 (6 bases). The CDR3 loop spans 16 amino acids. V was trimmed by 0 bases and J by 6 bases, leaving 14 bases between them. Germline-derived CDR1 and CDR2 are SGHTA and FQGTGA. The CDR3 DNA reads TGTGCCAGCAGCTTAACGGGGGGTTCGGGGGCCGGGGAGCTGTTTTTT. Protein product: CASSLTGGSGAGELFF.